This T cell receptor (beta chain) derives from a study of control samples from healthy donors and cancer patients. Clones were sequenced by immunoSEQ multiplex PCR, and TCRdb holds only the in-frame ones, with some missing. The sample holds over 200,000 clones, about four fifths seen once. This CDR3 has 13 residues. Germline V gives CDR1 SQVTM, CDR2 ANQGSEA. With V trimmed by 6 bases and J by 1 base, 5 bases remained unmatched. This rearrangement joins TRBV29-1 to TRBJ1-1; 7 bases are shared with TRBD1. The receptor comes from a woman aged 60-75 years with lung cancer. Source material: PBMCs. CDR3 sequence (DNA): TGCAGCGTCAAGACAGGGCGGAACACTGAAGCTTTCTTT. Residues: CSVKTGRNTEAFF.